This T cell receptor (beta chain) was recorded in a study of lymphopenia after photon versus proton radiotherapy. General observations from the study: After the lymphocyte nadir, photon-treated repertoires showed oligoclonal expansion, especially of CD8+ Temra cells. Photon-treated patients lost naive T cells and TCR diversity; proton-treated stayed stable. In patients who died, overall survival fell as post-nadir TCR diversity dropped more.

Assay used: immunoSEQ multiplex PCR; TCRdb lists only in-frame clones, some missing. The data contain some 170,000 clones, roughly nine tenths of them singletons. This CDR3 has 15 amino acids. V gave up 3 bases and J gave up 2 bases; unmatched junction bases: 5. Germline assignment: CDR1 KGHSH and CDR2 LQKENI. Worth noting for this clone: Its antigen is still unknown.

The source of this sequence is a man aged 45 to 65 with gastric cancer. The sequenced sample was peripheral blood, obtained from a patient treated with photon-based radiotherapy. The chain has TRBV18 and TRBJ2-3, with TRBD1 matching 7 bases. This chain's CDR3 is CASSPGTGVTDTQYF. The CDR3 DNA sequence: TGTGCCAGCTCACCCGGAACAGGGGTCACAGATACGCAGTATTTT.